These 15 T cell receptor beta chains were all obtained from the same sample, sequenced in a study of blood T cell repertoires in COVID-19. Sequenced by immunoSEQ multiplex PCR; TCRdb stores in-frame clones only, minus some. The sample lists approximately 60,000 clones, roughly 87% occurring once. Sequenced material: peripheral blood. Receptor source: a woman older than 75 with COVID-19, enrolled during active disease.

This rearrangement joins TRBV29-1 to TRBJ2-7; 8 nucleotides match TRBD1. The CDR3 contains 16 residues. Germline trimming cut 0 bases from V and 3 bases from J; bases unmatched to any gene: 10. From germline, CDR1 is SQVTM and CDR2 ANQGSEA. The DNA for the CDR3 is TGCAGCGTTGAAGACCCAGGGGGCAGGGGAGGCTACGAGCAGTACTTC. This sequence encodes CSVEDPGGRGGYEQYF.

The rearrangement joins TRBV9 to TRBJ1-2; 7 bases are shared with TRBD1. The germline V gene has CDR1 SGDLS and CDR2 YYNGEE. The junction had 13 bases not matched to a gene; V was cut back by 0 bases and J by 2 bases. This CDR3 is 18 amino acids long. CDR3 bases: TGTGCCAGCAGCGTAGCGGCCCAGACAGGGTCTCGAAACTATGGCTACACCTTC. Translating gives CASSVAAQTGSRNYGYTF.

The gene calls are TRBV6-7 and TRBJ1-1, with 7 nucleotides matching TRBD1. TRBV6-7 is classed as an ORF, of uncertain function. V trimming: 6 bases; J trimming: 0 bases; junction bases outside the gene matches: 10. The CDR3 length is 16 residues. The CDR3 reads CASRGSRQGMNTEAFF. In nucleotides, the CDR3 is TGTGCCAGCAGAGGATCTAGACAGGGAATGAACACTGAAGCTTTCTTT.

This chain links TRBV18 with TRBJ1-6, with a weak D call TRBD1 (5 bases). This CDR3 region has 14 residues. Germline loops: CDR1 KGHSH, CDR2 LQKENI. V was trimmed by 4 bases and J by 5 bases, leaving 9 bases between them. The DNA of the CDR3 is TGTGCCAGCTCACTTGACAGTAATAATTCACCCCTCCACTTT. This encodes CASSLDSNNSPLHF.

The gene calls are TRBV7-9 and TRBJ2-3, with 7 bases fitting TRBD2. The CDR3 sequence is 14 residues long. V dropped 2 bases and J dropped 7; count of bases not matched to a gene: 6. Germline assignment: CDR1 SEHNR and CDR2 FQNEAQ (reference sequence). This CDR3 reads CASSLWTSFHTQYF. Written as DNA, the CDR3 is TGTGCCAGCAGCTTATGGACTAGTTTCCATACGCAGTATTTT.

This clone is a singleton in its sample. The V and J genes are TRBV15 and TRBJ1-1; D is possibly TRBD1 (5 bases). The V gene's germline CDR1 is LNHNV and CDR2 YYDKDF (reference sequence). The CDR3 runs to 14 residues. The ends were cut back, 4 bases at V and 8 bases at J, with 17 bases in the middle. The CDR3 sequence: CATSTRKTEREAFF. CDR3 sequence (DNA): TGTGCCACCAGCACACGAAAGACAGAAAGAGAAGCTTTCTTT. Complete variable domain (other parts from reference TRBV15 and TRBJ1-1): DAMVIQNPRYQVTQFGKPVTLSCSQTLNHNVMYWYQQKSSQAPKLLFHYYDKDFNNEADTPDNFQSRRPNTSFCFLDIRSPGLGDTAMYLCATSTRKTEREAFFGQGTRLTVV.

The sample holds a few counts of this clone. The rearrangement joins TRBV7-2 to TRBJ2-2, with a weak D call TRBD2 (5 bases). Germline CDR1 and CDR2: SGHTA and FQGNSA. The CDR3 covers 13 residues. The V gene lost 0 bases and the J gene lost 6 bases, with 5 bases spanning the gap. The CDR3 DNA sequence: TGTGCCAGCAGCTTAGCCGGGGCCGGGGAGCTGTTTTTT. Its protein product is CASSLAGAGELFF. The full variable domain, completed using reference TRBV7-2 and TRBJ2-2, is GAGVSQSPSNKVTEKGKDVELRCDPISGHTALYWYRQSLGQGLEFLIYFQGNSAPDKSGLPSDRFSAERTGGSVSTLTIQRTQQEDSAVYLCASSLAGAGELFFGEGSRLTVL.

The chain links TRBV13 to TRBJ2-3, with a tentative D call TRBD1 (6 bases). Germline loops: CDR1 PRHDT, CDR2 FYEKMQ (reference sequence). The V and J ends lost 1 base and 0 bases respectively, with 11 bases between them. There are 16 residues in the CDR3. Here the CDR3 DNA reads TGTGCCAGCAGCTTAGAGGACAGACCTAGCACAGATACGCAGTATTTT. As protein: CASSLEDRPSTDTQYF.

The chain carries TRBV7-2 and TRBJ2-1; 12 bases agree with TRBD2. Losses at the gene ends were 4 bases for V and 8 bases for J; bases not matched to a gene: 9. The CDR3 loop spans 16 amino acids. Germline values: CDR1 SGHTA, CDR2 FQGNSA. CDR3 sequence reads: CASSSTSGGPVDEQFF. CDR3 nucleotides: TGTGCCAGCAGCTCCACTAGCGGGGGGCCGGTTGATGAGCAGTTCTTC.

The V call is TRBV3-1 (or the pseudogene TRBV3-2), the J call TRBJ1-5; 7 positions agree with TRBD1. V shed 0 bases, J shed 8 bases, and the junction held 4 bases outside the gene matches. This CDR3 is built from 14 residues. Germline CDR1 reads LGHDT; CDR2 reads YNNKEL (reference sequence). The DNA for the CDR3 is TGTGCCAGCAGCCAAGACAGGGGGATGGAGCCCCAGCATTTT. It translates to CASSQDRGMEPQHF.

The chain employs TRBV20-1 and TRBJ1-2; D gene uncertain. The germline V gene has CDR1 DFQATT and CDR2 SNEGSKA (reference sequence). This CDR3 contains 12 residues. V gave up 3 bases and J gave up 8 bases, with 13 bases separating them. CDR3 DNA sequence: TGCAGTGCTAGTAGTTCGGGGAGGGGCTACACCTTC. Encoded protein: CSASSSGRGYTF.

V usage is TRBV10-3 and J usage is TRBJ2-1; 14 bases map to TRBD2. The V gene end was trimmed by 11 bases and the J gene end by 4 bases; junction bases not matched to a gene: 7. CDR1 is ENHRY and CDR2 is SYGVKD in the germline V gene. This CDR3 region has 15 residues. In nucleotides, the CDR3 is TGTGCCGTTCGGACTAGCGGGGGGTATTACAATGAGCAGTTCTTC. Translating it yields CAVRTSGGYYNEQFF.

The chain recombines TRBV29-1 with TRBJ1-2; a weak D match, TRBD1 (5 bases). The V and J ends lost 7 bases and 8 bases respectively, with 23 bases between them. This CDR3 is 14 amino acids long. Germline CDR1 reads SQVTM; CDR2 reads ANQGSEA. The chain's CDR3 is CSASSKPGLQGYTF. Here the CDR3 DNA reads TGCAGCGCCTCCTCAAAGCCGGGACTACAAGGCTACACCTTC. Drawing the rest from reference TRBV29-1 and TRBJ1-2, the complete variable domain is SAVISQKPSRDICQRGTSLTIQCQVDSQVTMMFWYRQQPGQSLTLIATANQGSEATYESGFVIDKFPISRPNLTFSTLTVSNMSPEDSSIYLCSASSKPGLQGYTFGSGTRLTVV.

The chain is built from TRBV10-1 and TRBJ1-4, with D tentatively TRBD1 (6 bases). This CDR3 comprises 13 residues. CDR1 and CDR2 (germline): WNHNN, SYGVQD (reference sequence). Trimming took off 9 bases at V and 3 bases at J, with 11 bases between the two ends. CDR3 DNA: TGCGCCAGTTCGGACAGCCCTAATGAAAAACTGTTTTTT. This encodes CASSDSPNEKLFF.

CDR3 protein: CASSATGSNTEAFF. CDR3 coding DNA: TGTGCCAGCAGTGCGACAGGATCGAACACTGAAGCTTTCTTT. The rearrangement joins TRBV27 to TRBJ1-1; D is possibly TRBD1 (6 bases). The CDR3 is made up of 14 amino acids. V lost 5 bases and J 1 base, leaving 11 bases between the germline ends. CDR1 and CDR2 (germline): MNHEY, SMNVEV (reference sequence).